Below are 15 T cell receptor beta chains sequenced from a single sample in a study of shared clonotypes between healthy human individuals. Only in-frame clones appear in the TCRdb table, and some are missing; sequencing was by immunoSEQ multiplex PCR. The sample records 650,000 to 800,000 clones, 55% to 80% being singletons. Sequences were obtained from memory CD4+ T cells sorted from blood. The subset was: CD45RA-negative fraction. The receptors were gathered from a woman aged 30 to 39 in good health.

DNA for the CDR3: TGTGCCAGCAGCCATTTGACAGAGACCCAGTACTTC. This encodes CASSHLTETQYF. The genes are TRBV14 and TRBJ2-5; D is unclear. This CDR3 region has 12 residues. From germline, CDR1 is SGHDN and CDR2 FVKESK. Trimming shortened V by 3 bases and J by 4 bases, and 6 bases separated the two germline ends.

This chain uses TRBV7-3 with TRBJ1-5, with no clear D. Between the trimmed V and J ends, which lost 2 bases and 4 bases, there was a span of 12 bases. Germline CDR1 and CDR2: SGHTA and FQGTGA. This CDR3 has 15 amino acids. The CDR3 DNA follows: TGTGCCAGCAGCTTAGGCCCCGGCTTAAATCAGCCCCAGCATTTT. The encoded protein is CASSLGPGLNQPQHF.

The chain joins TRBV6-6 to TRBJ2-1, with D possibly called TRBD1 or TRBD2 (5 bases each). V dropped 6 bases and J dropped 5 bases, with 17 bases sitting between them. CDR3 size: 15 residues. The V gene's germline CDR1 is MNHNY and CDR2 SVGAGI (reference sequence). The CDR3 protein is CASRNSGTTNNEQFF. CDR3 coding DNA: TGTGCCAGCAGGAATTCCGGGACCACTAACAATGAGCAGTTCTTC.

CDR3 DNA sequence: TGTGCCAGCAGCTTTCGGTGGGGGAACACCGGGGAGCTGTTTTTT. Translation: CASSFRWGNTGELFF. The chain couples TRBV7-6 to TRBJ2-2, with D hard to call. Germline values: CDR1 SGHVS, CDR2 FNYEAQ. Deletions cut 3 bases from V and 1 base from J, with 9 bases between. This CDR3 has 15 amino acids. The full variable domain, completed using reference TRBV7-6 and TRBJ2-2, is GAGVSQSPRYKVTKRGQDVALRCDPISGHVSLYWYRQALGQGPEFLTYFNYEAQQDKSGLPNDRFSAERPEGSISTLTIQRTEQRDSAMYRCASSFRWGNTGELFFGEGSRLTVL.

This chain uses TRBV4-2 with TRBJ2-4, with 9 positions matching TRBD2. Germline CDR1 is LGHNA and CDR2 is YNFKEQ. This CDR3 contains 16 residues. V gave up 4 bases and J gave up 7 bases; unmatched junction bases: 11. The CDR3 spells CASSPRGSGSINIQYF. CDR3 sequence (DNA): TGTGCCAGCAGCCCCCGGGGTAGCGGGAGTATCAACATTCAGTACTTC.

The J gene is TRBJ2-6, the V gene TRBV7-6; TRBD1 matches at 8 bases. This CDR3 contains 16 residues. Per germline, CDR1 SGHVS and CDR2 FNYEAQ. J lost 3 bases, V lost 3 bases, and 4 bases had no gene match. The CDR3: CASSLDRAGGANVLTF. CDR3 in DNA: TGTGCCAGCAGCTTGGACAGGGCTGGTGGGGCCAACGTCCTGACTTTC.

This clone was counted a single time. The chain links TRBV7-9 to TRBJ2-5, with 8 bases fitting TRBD2. Unmatched junction bases numbered 9, after V lost 4 bases and J lost 5 bases. Germline V CDR1 and CDR2: SEHNR, FQNEAQ (reference sequence). The CDR3 has 15 amino acids. This chain's CDR3 is CASSSPSGSRETQYF. The DNA for the CDR3 is TGTGCCAGCAGCTCCCCCAGCGGGAGTAGGGAGACCCAGTACTTC.

The V and J genes are TRBV11-2 and TRBJ2-2; D is ambiguous. CDR1 and CDR2 (germline): SGHAT, FQNNGV. Deletions cut 1 base from V and 2 bases from J, with 8 bases between. The CDR3 runs 15 residues. The CDR3 nucleotides are TGTGCCAGCAGCTTAGCTGGTGTCAACACCGGGGAGCTGTTTTTT. This translates into CASSLAGVNTGELFF.

The V gene is TRBV7-9, the J gene TRBJ1-4; 7 nucleotides line up with TRBD1. J gave up 6 bases and V 5 bases, and 9 bases lay outside the gene matches. Germline V gene data show CDR1 as SEHNR and CDR2 as FQNEAQ (reference sequence). The CDR3 contains 15 residues. CDR3 in DNA: TGTGCCAGCAGCATTACAGGGGATTACTATGAAAAACTGTTTTTT. Translation: CASSITGDYYEKLFF.

The chain combines TRBV11-2 with TRBJ2-7; D possibly matches TRBD1 or TRBD2 (5 bases each). This CDR3 comprises 14 residues. In germline, CDR1 is SGHAT, CDR2 FQNNGV. The V end lost 5 bases, the J end lost 2 bases, and 13 bases lay between the germline ends. The CDR3 sequence is CASSPRGTAYEQYF. Here the CDR3 DNA reads TGTGCCAGCAGCCCCCGAGGGACGGCCTACGAGCAGTACTTC. Drawing the rest from reference TRBV11-2 and TRBJ2-7, the complete variable domain is EAGVAQSPRYKIIEKRQSVAFWCNPISGHATLYWYQQILGQGPKLLIQFQNNGVVDDSQLPKDRFSAERLKGVDSTLKIQPAKLEDSAVYLCASSPRGTAYEQYFGPGTRLTVT.

This clone turned up a few times. The V and J genes are TRBV5-5 and TRBJ2-3; 12 bases fit TRBD2. Germline V gives CDR1 SGHKS, CDR2 YYEKEE (reference sequence). The CDR3 consists of 16 residues. Unmatched junction bases numbered 4, after V lost 3 bases and J lost 2 bases. As DNA, the CDR3 is TGTGCCAGCAGCTACGGACTAGCGGGGACCACAGATACGCAGTATTTT. It is translated as CASSYGLAGTTDTQYF.

This clone has just a few counts. This chain's CDR3 is CASSPAGAGGYTF. The CDR3 coding sequence is TGCGCCAGCAGCCCGGCGGGGGCGGGTGGCTACACCTTC. V gene TRBV5-1 combines with J gene TRBJ1-2, with D tentatively TRBD1 (6 bases). Germline V CDR1 and CDR2: SGHRS, YFSETQ. Trimming pared 4 bases from V and 7 bases from J, leaving 14 bases between. This CDR3 has 13 amino acids. Complete variable domain (other parts from reference TRBV5-1 and TRBJ1-2): KAGVTQTPRYLIKTRGQQVTLSCSPISGHRSVSWYQQTPGQGLQFLFEYFSETQRNKGNFPGRFSGRQFSNSRSEMNVSTLELGDSALYLCASSPAGAGGYTFGSGTRLTVV.

The chain couples TRBV5-4 to TRBJ1-1, with unresolved D. The ends were cut back, 0 bases at V and 5 bases at J, with 14 bases in the middle. The CDR3 contains 15 residues. The germline V gene has CDR1 SGHNT and CDR2 YYREEE (reference sequence). CDR3 amino acids: CASSLGPGLSTEAFF. The CDR3 nucleotides are TGTGCCAGCAGCTTGGGCCCAGGTTTGTCGACTGAAGCTTTCTTT.

The CDR3 DNA sequence: TGTGCCAGCAGCGCCCAAGGACAGGGGCGGTCCGAGCAGTACTTC. Encoded protein: CASSAQGQGRSEQYF. V and J are TRBV7-2 and TRBJ2-7; 9 bases are a match to TRBD1. Germline trimming cut 5 bases from V and 6 bases from J; bases unmatched to any gene: 11. The CDR3 contains 15 residues. Germline V gene lookup returns CDR1 SGHTA and CDR2 FQGNSA.

This clone was detected a few times. The junction does not match germline at one end; this may be a read error. The chain uses TRBV2 and TRBJ1-2; D is uncertain. The CDR3 loop spans 13 amino acids. Per the germline V gene, CDR1 is SNHLY and CDR2 is FYNNEI. DNA for the CDR3: TGTGCCAGCAGTCAGCAGCCTAATTATGGCTACACCTTC. This translates into CASSQQPNYGYTF.